This T cell receptor beta chain was observed in a study of blood T cell repertoires in COVID-19. With 2 bases removed from V and 4 bases from J, the gap between germline ends came to 5 bases. Germline CDR1 reads KGHSH; CDR2 reads LQKENI. CDR3 length: 12 amino acids. Measured with immunoSEQ multiplex PCR; TCRdb has only the in-frame clones, and not every one. The table has about 220,000 clones, about four fifths seen once; the top ten hold about 1.3%. The clonotype was recovered from a woman aged 40 to 50 with acute COVID-19. Sequences were obtained from PBMCs or T cells enriched from blood (not recorded which). This chain links TRBV18 with TRBJ1-1; D is unresolved. CDR3 loop: CASSPEITEAFF. The CDR3 DNA sequence: TGTGCCAGCTCACCAGAGATCACTGAAGCTTTCTTT.